The rows below give T cell receptor beta chains drawn from one sample of a study of T cells after yellow fever vaccination. From the 5' RACE reads, TCRdb called clonotypes with MiXCR, one entry per CDR3 protein. The sample consists of 200,000 to 300,000 distinct CDR3 sequences, 3.6% of them appearing once. Sequences were derived from PBMCs, sampled 15 days after the yellow fever booster vaccination. The receptors originated from a man younger than 35 who received the YFV17D yellow fever vaccine. Both conserved end residues are part of each CDR3. D genes are given only for firm matches. Rows give clone size only sometimes, using once, few, many, or a class for an expanded clone.

.	TRBV5-5	TRBJ1-5	.	TGTGCCAGCAGCCAGGGACCGTCCTCCGGAAAGCCCCAGCATTTT	CASSQGPSSGKPQHF
.	TRBV27	TRBJ2-7	many	TGTGCCAGCAGTTTATCGCAGGCCCATAGTTACGAGCAGTACTTC	CASSLSQAHSYEQYF
TRBD1	TRBV12-3/TRBV12-4	TRBJ1-5	many	TGTGCCAGCAGCTGGGACAGGCGGCCTATCAATCAGCCCCAGCATTTT	CASSWDRRPINQPQHF
.	TRBV24-1	TRBJ2-7	many	TGTGCCACCAGTGATTTCGGCGGTACGCAGTACTTC	CATSDFGGTQYF
.	TRBV5-1	TRBJ2-7	many	TGCGCCAGCAGCTTGGTGGCGGGGGCGGACGAGCAGTACTTC	CASSLVAGADEQYF
.	TRBV7-9	TRBJ2-5	many	TGTGCCAGCAGCTTCGCCCCGGACACACAGAATCAAGAGACCCAGTACTTC	CASSFAPDTQNQETQYF
.	TRBV7-6	TRBJ2-7	many	TGTGCCAGCAGCAGACAGACCGGGACCTACGAGCAGTACTTC	CASSRQTGTYEQYF
TRBD2	TRBV5-1	TRBJ2-1	many	TGCGCCAGCAGCTTGAACCTTCTAGCGGGGGGTTACAATGAGCAGTTCTTC	CASSLNLLAGGYNEQFF
.	TRBV5-1	TRBJ1-2	many	TGCGCCAGCAGCGGGGGCCCGTACCCTCCCGGCTACACCTTC	CASSGGPYPPGYTF
.	TRBV5-1	TRBJ1-2	many	TGCGCCAGCAGCTTGGCCGCCGGGGGAAGGGGCTACACCTTC	CASSLAAGGRGYTF
.	TRBV15	TRBJ2-1	many	TGTGCCACCAGCAGAGTCAGTCCCCTCAGGAATGAGCAGTTCTTC	CATSRVSPLRNEQFF
.	TRBV10-3	TRBJ1-2	many	TGTGCCATCAGTGAGACAGGGACGGTGGGCTACACCTTC	CAISETGTVGYTF
TRBD2	TRBV10-3	TRBJ2-5	many	TGTGCCATCAGTGAGGTCTCGCGGGGGGGACCAACTACCCAGTACTTC	CAISEVSRGGPTTQYF
.	TRBV7-2	TRBJ1-6	many	TGTGCCAGCAGCTTAGCGGTCGTTGGGAATTCACCCCTCCACTTT	CASSLAVVGNSPLHF
.	TRBV15	TRBJ2-7	many	TGTGCCACCAGCAGAGATCGACAGCTGTTAGACTTCGAGCAGTACTTC	CATSRDRQLLDFEQYF
TRBD1	TRBV5-1	TRBJ2-7	.	TGCGCCAGCAGCGGACAGGTCAGATCCTACGAGCAGTACTTC	CASSGQVRSYEQYF
TRBD2	TRBV5-1	TRBJ2-3	many	TGCGCCAGCAGCCCGATCCCGGGACTAGCGGAAGTCACAGATACGCAGTATTTT	CASSPIPGLAEVTDTQYF
.	TRBV5-1	TRBJ2-2	many	TGCGCCAGCAGCTTGGGAGATAGCCTCACCGGGGAGCTGTTTTTT	CASSLGDSLTGELFF
TRBD1	TRBV12-3/TRBV12-4	TRBJ2-1	many	TGTGCCAGCACCTCGCCCCAGGGGGCTTACAATGAGCAGTTCTTC	CASTSPQGAYNEQFF
.	TRBV7-6	TRBJ2-3	many	TGTGCCAGCAGCTCAACAGGGTCTGAGGACACAGATACGCAGTATTTT	CASSSTGSEDTDTQYF
.	TRBV7-2	TRBJ2-7	many	TGTGCCAGCAGCCTCGGACGGCGATCCTACGAGCAGTACTTC	CASSLGRRSYEQYF
TRBD1	TRBV6-2/TRBV6-3	TRBJ1-1	many	TGTGCCAGCAGTTACTCCGGGACAGGGTCGGCTGAAGCTTTCTTT	CASSYSGTGSAEAFF
.	TRBV5-1	TRBJ2-3	many	TGCGCCAGCAGCTTGGCCTTCTCGGGGTATGGAGATACGCAGTATTTT	CASSLAFSGYGDTQYF
TRBD1	TRBV7-2	TRBJ1-6	many	TGTGCCAGCAGCTTAGTTTTCGGACAGGACTCGGCCCTCCACTTT	CASSLVFGQDSALHF
.	TRBV3-1	TRBJ2-3	few	TGTGCCAGCAGCCACAGCGGGTGGGATACGCAGTATTTT	CASSHSGWDTQYF
.	TRBV5-5	TRBJ2-7	many	TGTGCCAGCGCCCTCGTGGAGGTAAACTCCTACGAGCAGTACTTC	CASALVEVNSYEQYF
.	TRBV5-1	TRBJ1-4	many	TGCGCCAGCAGCCTTTATTTCAGGGGTGACTATGAAAAACTGTTTTTT	CASSLYFRGDYEKLFF
TRBD2	TRBV5-1	TRBJ2-1	many	TGCGCCAGCAGCCCAGGGACTAGCGGGGGTTACAATGAGCAGTTCTTC	CASSPGTSGGYNEQFF
.	TRBV7-9	TRBJ2-1	many	TGTGCCAGCAGCTTTTTTCAGAGTCCAAACAATGAGCAGTTCTTC	CASSFFQSPNNEQFF
TRBD1	TRBV12-3/TRBV12-4	TRBJ1-5	.	TGTGCCAGCAGTGGGGGACAGATGAGCAATCAGCCCCAGCATTTT	CASSGGQMSNQPQHF
TRBD1	TRBV7-9	TRBJ2-6	many	TGTGCCAGCAGCCTCGGACAGGGGGGATTCTCTGGGGCCAACGTCCTGACTTTC	CASSLGQGGFSGANVLTF
.	TRBV24-1	TRBJ2-5	many	TGTGCCACCAGTGATTCACTTGGGGGCGAGGAGACCCAGTACTTC	CATSDSLGGEETQYF
.	TRBV7-2	TRBJ2-1	many	TGTGCCAGCAGCCTAAACACGGCTGGACAGTTCTTC	CASSLNTAGQFF
.	TRBV20-1	TRBJ2-1	many	TGCAGTGCTAGCGGCGGGGACACCAACAATGAGCAGTTCTTC	CSASGGDTNNEQFF
TRBD1	TRBV20-1	TRBJ1-2	many	TGCAGTGCTCCGGAAGGGGGCTTTGGCTACACCTTC	CSAPEGGFGYTF
.	TRBV5-8	TRBJ1-1	many	TGTGCCAGCACCGTCCAGGGACCCACTGAAGCTTTCTTT	CASTVQGPTEAFF
.	TRBV7-2	TRBJ2-5	many	TGTGCCAGCAGCTTATCCTTAGGGACCCAGTACTTC	CASSLSLGTQYF
.	TRBV20-1	TRBJ1-3	many	TGCAGTGCTAGAAGACAGCTGTCTGGAAACACCATATATTTT	CSARRQLSGNTIYF
TRBD1	TRBV12-3/TRBV12-4	TRBJ1-5	few	TGTGCCAGCAGTTTAGAGGGGCAGGGGGCGCGTCAGCCCCAGCATTTT	CASSLEGQGARQPQHF
.	TRBV12-3/TRBV12-4	TRBJ2-2	.	TGTGCCAGCAGTTTACTAGGAATCTCCGGGGAGCTGTTTTTT	CASSLLGISGELFF
.	TRBV27	TRBJ1-1	many	TGTGCCAGCACTCGCCTGAGTGGGAACACTGAAGCTTTCTTT	CASTRLSGNTEAFF
TRBD1	TRBV18	TRBJ2-5	many	TGTGCCAGCTCACCGGACAGGGGGCCGCATGGGACCCAGTACTTC	CASSPDRGPHGTQYF